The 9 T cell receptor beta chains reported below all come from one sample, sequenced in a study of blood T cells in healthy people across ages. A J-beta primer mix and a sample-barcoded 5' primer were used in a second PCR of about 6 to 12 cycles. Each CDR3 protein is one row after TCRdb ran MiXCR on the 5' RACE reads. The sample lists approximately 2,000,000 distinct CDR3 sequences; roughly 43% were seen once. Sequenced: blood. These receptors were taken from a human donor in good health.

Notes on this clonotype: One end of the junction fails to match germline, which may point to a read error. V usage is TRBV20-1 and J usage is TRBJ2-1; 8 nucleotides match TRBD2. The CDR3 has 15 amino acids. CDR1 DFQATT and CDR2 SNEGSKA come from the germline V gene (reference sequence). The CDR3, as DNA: TGCAGTGCGCCCCCCAAGCGGGGGTGGTACAATGAGCAGTGCTTC. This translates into CSAPPKRGWYNEQCF.

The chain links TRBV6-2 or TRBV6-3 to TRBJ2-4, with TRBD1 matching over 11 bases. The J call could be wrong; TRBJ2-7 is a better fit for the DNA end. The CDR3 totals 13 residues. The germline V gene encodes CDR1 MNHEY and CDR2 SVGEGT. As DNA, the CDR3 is TGTGCCAGCAAGGACAGGGGGCGAAACGAGCAGTACTTC. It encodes CASKDRGRNEQYF.

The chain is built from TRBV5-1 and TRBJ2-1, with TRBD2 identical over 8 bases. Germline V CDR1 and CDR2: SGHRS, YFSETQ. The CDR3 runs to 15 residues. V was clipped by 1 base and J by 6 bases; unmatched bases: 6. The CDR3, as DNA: TGCGCCAGCAGCTTGATCCGGGGGGGCCGCAATGAGCAGTTCTTC. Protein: CASSLIRGGRNEQFF. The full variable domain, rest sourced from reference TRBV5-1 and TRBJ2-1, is KAGVTQTPRYLIKTRGQQVTLSCSPISGHRSVSWYQQTPGQGLQFLFEYFSETQRNKGNFPGRFSGRQFSNSRSEMNVSTLELGDSALYLCASSLIRGGRNEQFFGPGTRLTVL.

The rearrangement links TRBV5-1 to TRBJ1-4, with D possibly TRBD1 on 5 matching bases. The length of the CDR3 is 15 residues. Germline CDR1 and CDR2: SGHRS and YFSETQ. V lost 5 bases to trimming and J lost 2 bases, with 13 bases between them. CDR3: CASRRRGDTNEKLFF. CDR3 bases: TGCGCCAGCAGGCGAAGGGGCGATACTAATGAAAAACTGTTTTTT.

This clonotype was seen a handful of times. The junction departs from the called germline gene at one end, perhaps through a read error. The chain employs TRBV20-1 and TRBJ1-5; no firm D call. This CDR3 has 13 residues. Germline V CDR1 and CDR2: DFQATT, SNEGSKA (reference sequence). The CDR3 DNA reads TGCAGTGCTAGCAGCGGTCAGCATCAGCCCCGGCATTTT. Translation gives CSASSGQHQPRHF.

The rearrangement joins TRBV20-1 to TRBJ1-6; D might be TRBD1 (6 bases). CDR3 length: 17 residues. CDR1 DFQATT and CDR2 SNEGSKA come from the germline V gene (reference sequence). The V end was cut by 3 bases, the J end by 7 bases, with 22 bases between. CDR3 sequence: CSASRGAVGVGNSPLHF. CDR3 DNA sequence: TGCAGTGCTAGTCGGGGGGCCGTCGGCGTTGGAAATTCACCCCTCCACTTT.

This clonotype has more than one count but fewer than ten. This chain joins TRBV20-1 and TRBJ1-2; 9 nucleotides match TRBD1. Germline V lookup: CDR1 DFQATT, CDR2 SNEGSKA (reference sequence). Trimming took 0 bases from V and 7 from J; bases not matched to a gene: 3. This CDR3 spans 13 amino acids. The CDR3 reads CSARDHRGLGYTF. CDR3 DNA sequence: TGCAGTGCTAGAGACCACAGGGGGCTTGGCTACACCTTC.

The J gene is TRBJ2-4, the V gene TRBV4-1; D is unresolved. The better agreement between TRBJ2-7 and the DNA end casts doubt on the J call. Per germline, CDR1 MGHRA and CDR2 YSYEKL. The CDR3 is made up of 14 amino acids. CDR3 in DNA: TGCGCCAGCAGCCCCCCCGCGGAGACCTACGAGCAGTACTTC. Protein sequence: CASSPPAETYEQYF.

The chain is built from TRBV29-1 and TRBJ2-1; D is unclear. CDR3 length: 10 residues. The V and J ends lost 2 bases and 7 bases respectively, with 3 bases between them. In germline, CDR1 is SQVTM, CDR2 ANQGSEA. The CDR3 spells CSVELNEQFF. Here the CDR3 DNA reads TGCAGCGTTGAACTAAATGAGCAGTTCTTC.